Listed below are T cell receptor beta chains from one sample, sequenced in a study of regulatory T cells in long-lasting Graves disease. One entry per CDR3 protein results from TCRdb running MiXCR on the multiplex PCR reads. The sample shows around 500,000 distinct CDR3 sequences, around 16% of them seen only once. The same specimen was also included in a second study, on T cells in Graves' hyperthyroidism and ophthalmopathy.

Sample: peripheral blood mononuclear cells (PBMCs), taken at new diagnosis, from a patient treated with antithyroid drugs. Receptors were obtained from a middle-aged woman with Graves disease. Both conserved end residues are part of each CDR3. A D gene is named only where the DNA matches it firmly. Rows give clone size only sometimes, using once, few, many, or a class for an expanded clone.

-	TRBV2	13	TRBJ1-5	many	TGTGCCAGCAGTGGGGTTGGGAATCAGCCCCAGCATTTT	CASSGVGNQPQHF
-	TRBV29-1	15	TRBJ1-2	many	TGCAGCGTTGTACTCGGGGGGACGGACCTCTATGGCTACACCTTC	CSVVLGGTDLYGYTF
-	TRBV6-2/TRBV6-3	12	TRBJ1-2	-	TGTGCCAGCAGTCCGACACAGGGTGGCTACACCTTC	CASSPTQGGYTF
-	TRBV12-3/TRBV12-4	13	TRBJ2-1	-	TGTGCCAGCAGTTTTCGCGCTTCCAATGAGCAGTTCTTC	CASSFRASNEQFF
-	TRBV9	13	TRBJ1-1	-	TGTGCCAGCAGCCTAGGTGGACCCCTTGAAGCTTTCTTT	CASSLGGPLEAFF
-	TRBV3-1	16	TRBJ1-3	many	TGTGCCAGCAGCCCGGGTTGGCGGCCGGAGGGAAACACCATATATTTT	CASSPGWRPEGNTIYF
-	TRBV2	15	TRBJ2-7	few	TGTGCCAGCAGGGATCTAGGGGGTGTCGTCTACGAGCAGTACTTC	CASRDLGGVVYEQYF
TRBD1	TRBV11-2	13	TRBJ2-7	-	TGTGCCAGCAGCCCCAACAGGGGGGACGAGCAGTACTTC	CASSPNRGDEQYF
-	TRBV7-9	16	TRBJ2-1	many	TGTGCCAGCAGCCCCTTGGGGGGGGCCGGGTACAATGAGCAGTTCTTC	CASSPLGGAGYNEQFF
TRBD2	TRBV5-1	18	TRBJ2-3	many	TGCGCCAGCAGCTTGCGGGCTAGCGGGGGGACAAGCACAGATACGCAGTATTTT	CASSLRASGGTSTDTQYF
-	TRBV5-1	14	TRBJ1-4	-	TGCGCCAGCAGCTTGGTGGGGTTCGGGGAAAAACTGTTTTTT	CASSLVGFGEKLFF
-	TRBV5-1	12	TRBJ1-1	many	TGTGCCAGCAGCTTGGTGGACACTGAAGCTTTCTTT	CASSLVDTEAFF
-	TRBV18	12	TRBJ2-3	many	TGTGCCAGCAGCCCCAATTCGGATACGCAGTATTTT	CASSPNSDTQYF